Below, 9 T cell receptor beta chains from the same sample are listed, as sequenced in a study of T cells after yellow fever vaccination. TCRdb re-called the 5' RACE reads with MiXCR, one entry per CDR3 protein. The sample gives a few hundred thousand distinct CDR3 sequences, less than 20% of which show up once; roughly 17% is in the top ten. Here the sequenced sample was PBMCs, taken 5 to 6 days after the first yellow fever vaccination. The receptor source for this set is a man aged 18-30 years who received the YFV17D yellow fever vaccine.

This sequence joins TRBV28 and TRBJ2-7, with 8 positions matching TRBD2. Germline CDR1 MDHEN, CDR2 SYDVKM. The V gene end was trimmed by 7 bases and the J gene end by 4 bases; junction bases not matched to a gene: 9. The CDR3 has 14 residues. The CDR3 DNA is TGTGCCAGCACCCCTGGCGGGGGGCATTACGAGCAGTACGTC. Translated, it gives CASTPGGGHYEQYV.

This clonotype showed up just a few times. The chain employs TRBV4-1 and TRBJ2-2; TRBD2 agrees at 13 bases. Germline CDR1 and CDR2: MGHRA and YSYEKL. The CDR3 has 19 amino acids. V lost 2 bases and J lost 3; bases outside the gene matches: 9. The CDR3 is CASSQQGLAGQTDTGELFF. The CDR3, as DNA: TGCGCCAGCAGCCAACAGGGACTAGCGGGGCAAACAGACACCGGGGAGCTGTTTTTT.

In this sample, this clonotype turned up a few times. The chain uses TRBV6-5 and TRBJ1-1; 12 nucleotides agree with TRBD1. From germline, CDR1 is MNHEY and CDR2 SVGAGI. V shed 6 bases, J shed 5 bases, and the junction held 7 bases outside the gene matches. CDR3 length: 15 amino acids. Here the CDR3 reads CASSPGQGAWTEAFF. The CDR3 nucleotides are TGTGCCAGCAGCCCGGGACAGGGGGCGTGGACTGAAGCTTTCTTT.

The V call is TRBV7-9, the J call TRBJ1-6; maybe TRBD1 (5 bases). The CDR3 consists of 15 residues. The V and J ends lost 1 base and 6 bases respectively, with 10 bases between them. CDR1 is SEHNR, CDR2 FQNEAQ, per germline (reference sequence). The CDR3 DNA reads TGTGCCAGCAGCTTAGTTGACAGAGTTAATTCACCCCTCCACTTT. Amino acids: CASSLVDRVNSPLHF. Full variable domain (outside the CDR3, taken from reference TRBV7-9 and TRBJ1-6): DTGVSQNPRHKITKRGQNVTFRCDPISEHNRLYWYRQTLGQGPEFLTYFQNEAQLEKSRLLSDRFSAERPKGSFSTLEIQRTEQGDSAMYLCASSLVDRVNSPLHFGNGTRLTVT.

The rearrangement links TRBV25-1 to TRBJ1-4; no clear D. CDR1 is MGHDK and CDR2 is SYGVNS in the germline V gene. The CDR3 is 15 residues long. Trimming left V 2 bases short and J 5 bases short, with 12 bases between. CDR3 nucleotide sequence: TGTGCCAGCAGTGAAAAAGGAGGGAAGAATGAAAAACTGTTTTTT. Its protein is CASSEKGGKNEKLFF.

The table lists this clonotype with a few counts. CDR3 DNA: TGTGCCAGCGGGCGAAGGGGAGGGGGTGCTAACTATGGCTACACCTTC. Translating it yields CASGRRGGGANYGYTF. V and J are TRBV12-3 or TRBV12-4 and TRBJ1-2; a possible D gene is TRBD1 (6 bases). Trimming stripped 8 bases from V and 0 bases from J, with 19 bases between. The CDR3 is 16 amino acids.

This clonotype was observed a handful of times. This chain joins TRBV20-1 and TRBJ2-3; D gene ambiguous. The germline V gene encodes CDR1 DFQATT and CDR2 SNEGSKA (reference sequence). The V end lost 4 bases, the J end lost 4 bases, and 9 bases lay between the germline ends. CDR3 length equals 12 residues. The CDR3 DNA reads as TGCAGTGCTACATTCATCGCAGATACGCAGTATTTT. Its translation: CSATFIADTQYF.

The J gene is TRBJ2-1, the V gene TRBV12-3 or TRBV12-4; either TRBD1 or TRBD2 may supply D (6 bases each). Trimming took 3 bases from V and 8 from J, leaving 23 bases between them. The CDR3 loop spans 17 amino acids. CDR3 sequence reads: CASSLGGRGKVSYEQFF. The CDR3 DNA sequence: TGTGCCAGCAGTTTGGGGGGCCGAGGGAAAGTCTCTTATGAGCAGTTCTTC.

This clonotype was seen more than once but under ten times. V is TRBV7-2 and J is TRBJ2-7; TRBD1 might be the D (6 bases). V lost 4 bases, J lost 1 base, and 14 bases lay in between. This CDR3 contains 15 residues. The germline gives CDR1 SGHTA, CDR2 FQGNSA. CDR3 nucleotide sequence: TGTGCCAGCAGCTCAACAGGGTGGGAGTCCTACGAGCAGTACTTC. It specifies CASSSTGWESYEQYF.